This T cell receptor (beta chain) originates from a study of metastatic and nonmetastatic thyroid tumors. As for the study in general: The study looked at repertoires side by side in blood and in tumor or nodule tissue from malignant and benign thyroid patients.

In the study's own analysis: The study took CDR3 differences across clinicopathological groups and made a distant-metastasis classifier for papillary thyroid cancer from them. With MiXCR, TCRdb called clones anew from the PCR reads. The V and J calls shown here were made by TCRdb, not taken from the authors' results. The sample has more than 65,000 clones; around 14% are singletons. Every patient underwent thyroid surgery untreated. This clone was observed a handful of times. The target antigen is unknown. Findings of the study overall: Patients with malignant thyroid tumors reportedly had significantly higher TCR beta diversity than those with benign nodules, in blood and tumor.

The ends were cut back, 9 bases at V and 6 bases at J, with 15 bases in the middle. Per germline, CDR1 MNHEY and CDR2 SVGEGT. The CDR3 is 12 amino acids. Source material: blood. This receptor was obtained from a male donor with papillary thyroid cancer or a benign thyroid nodule (not recorded which). Some clones in this sample may be carry-over from other donors' samples. The V gene is TRBV6-2 or TRBV6-3, the J gene TRBJ2-7; perhaps TRBD1 as D (6 bases). CDR3 amino acids: CASRDMAPEQYF. DNA of the CDR3: TGTGCCAGTAGGGACATGGCGCCCGAGCAGTACTTC.